This TCR beta chain was sequenced in a study of blood T cells in healthy people across ages. Notes on the study in general: Across samples, TCR beta diversity tracked strongly with naive T cell percentage.

A remark on this clonotype: The target antigen is unknown.

Alongside a J-beta primer mix, a sample-barcoded 5' primer served in a second PCR lasting about 7 to 11 cycles. TCRdb reanalysed the 5' RACE reads using MiXCR and keeps one entry per CDR3 protein. Of roughly 800,000 distinct CDR3 sequences in the sample, around 25% were seen once. These sequences were also reported in another study, on T cells of mothers and their children.

The clonotype comes from a boy aged 5-17 years in good health. Sequences were obtained from blood.

This CDR3 is CASSVRQAARTNYGYTF. CDR3 sequence (DNA): TGTGCCAGTAGTGTCCGACAGGCCGCCCGTACCAACTATGGCTACACCTTC. The chain carries TRBV19 and TRBJ1-2, with D perhaps TRBD1 (6 bases). Germline CDR1 and CDR2: LNHDA and SQIVND (reference sequence). Between the trimmed V and J ends, which lost 5 bases and 2 bases, there was a span of 21 bases. The CDR3 spans 17 residues.